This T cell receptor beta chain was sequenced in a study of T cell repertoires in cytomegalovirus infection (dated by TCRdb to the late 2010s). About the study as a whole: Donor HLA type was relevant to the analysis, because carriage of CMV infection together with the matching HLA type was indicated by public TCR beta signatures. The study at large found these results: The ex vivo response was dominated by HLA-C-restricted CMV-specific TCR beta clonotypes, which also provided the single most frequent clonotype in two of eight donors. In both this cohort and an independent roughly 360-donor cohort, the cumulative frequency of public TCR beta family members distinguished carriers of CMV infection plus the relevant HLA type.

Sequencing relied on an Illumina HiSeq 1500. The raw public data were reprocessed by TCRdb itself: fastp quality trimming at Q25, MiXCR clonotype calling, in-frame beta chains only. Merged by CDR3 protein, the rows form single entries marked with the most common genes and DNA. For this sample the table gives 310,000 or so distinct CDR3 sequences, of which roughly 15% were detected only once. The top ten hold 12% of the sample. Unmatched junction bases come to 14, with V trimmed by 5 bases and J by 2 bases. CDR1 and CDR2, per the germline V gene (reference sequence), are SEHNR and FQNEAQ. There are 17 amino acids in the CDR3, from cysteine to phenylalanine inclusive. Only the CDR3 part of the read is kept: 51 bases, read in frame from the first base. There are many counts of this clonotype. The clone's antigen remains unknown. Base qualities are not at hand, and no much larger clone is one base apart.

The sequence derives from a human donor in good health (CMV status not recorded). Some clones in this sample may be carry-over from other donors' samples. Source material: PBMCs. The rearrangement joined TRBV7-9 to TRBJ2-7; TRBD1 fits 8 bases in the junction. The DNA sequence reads TGTGCCAGCAGCGACCCTTGGACAGGGAGTAAGCCCTACGAGCAGTACTTC. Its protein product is CASSDPWTGSKPYEQYF. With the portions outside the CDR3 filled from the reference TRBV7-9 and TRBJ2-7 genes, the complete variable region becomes DTGVSQNPRHKITKRGQNVTFRCDPISEHNRLYWYRQTLGQGPEFLTYFQNEAQLEKSRLLSDRFSAERPKGSFSTLEIQRTEQGDSAMYLCASSDPWTGSKPYEQYFGPGTRLTVT.